The 5 T cell receptor beta chains reported below all come from one sample, sequenced in a study of PD-L1 blockade in urothelial cancer. Data came from immunoSEQ multiplex PCR; TCRdb stores just in-frame clones and leaves some out. The table includes fewer than 50,000 clones, 80% to 90% detected once. Noted time point: pretreatment peripheral blood. The sequencing here drew on PBMCs, taken around atezolizumab (anti-PD-L1) treatment. Source of these receptors: an older man with urothelial cancer.

The J gene is TRBJ1-4, the V gene TRBV5-6; 8 bases are a match to TRBD1. This CDR3 comprises 16 residues. Trimming removed 4 bases from V and 10 bases from J; junction bases left unmatched: 15. In germline, CDR1 is SGHDT, CDR2 YYEEEE. CDR3 DNA sequence: TGTGCCAGCAGCATGCGGACAGGGACCTCGTCTAGAAAACTGTTTTTT. Translated, it gives CASSMRTGTSSRKLFF.

The CDR3 loop reads CASSYYGDYYGYTF. In nucleotides, the CDR3 is TGTGCCAGCAGTTATTACGGGGACTACTATGGCTACACCTTC. The J gene is TRBJ1-2, the V gene TRBV28; D perhaps matches TRBD1 (5 bases). Germline CDR1 reads MDHEN; CDR2 reads SYDVKM. Trimming took 4 bases from V and 3 from J, leaving 12 bases between them. The CDR3 contains 14 residues.

This sequence joins TRBV18 and TRBJ1-1, with D unresolved. There are 13 residues in the CDR3. V was shortened by 3 bases and J by 5 bases, with 10 bases between the two germline ends. From germline, CDR1 is KGHSH and CDR2 LQKENI. CDR3 sequence: CASSPRGRTEAFF. CDR3 bases: TGTGCCAGCTCACCCAGAGGGAGGACTGAAGCTTTCTTT.

The count of this clone is one. J is TRBJ2-5 and V is TRBV7-2; D is unresolved. The V gene lost 3 bases and the J gene lost 2 bases, with 10 bases spanning the gap. From germline, CDR1 is SGHTA and CDR2 FQGNSA. CDR3 size: 14 residues. The CDR3 reads CASSFIQSQETQYF. The CDR3 bases are TGTGCCAGCAGCTTTATACAGTCTCAAGAGACCCAGTACTTC.

The chain uses TRBV19 and TRBJ1-4, with D possibly being TRBD1 (5 bases). Germline loops: CDR1 LNHDA, CDR2 SQIVND (reference sequence). There are 14 residues in the CDR3. Trimming removed 4 bases at V and 6 bases at J, with 12 bases between. In DNA, the CDR3 is TGTGCCAGTAGTACCAGGGATAACGATGAAAAACTGTTTTTT. Protein sequence: CASSTRDNDEKLFF.